The 30 T cell receptor beta chains given below trace back to one sample, sequenced in a study of cytomegalovirus exposure and HLA in healthy donors. This PCR relied on a set of 60 Vbeta primers and 13 Jbeta primers. Sequencing used immunoSEQ multiplex PCR; TCRdb keeps in-frame clones, though not all of them. The top ten clones hold 5% to 6.5% of a sample with 120,000 or so clones, 7% to 9.5% of them seen once. Sequencing was done on a sample of PBMCs. These receptor sequences come from a woman aged 40 to 50 in good health and CMV-seropositive.

This clone showed up just a few times. The chain couples TRBV5-4 to TRBJ2-5; TRBD1 matches at 8 bases. With 4 bases clipped from V and 4 bases from J, the junction kept 3 bases outside the gene matches. The length of the CDR3 is 13 residues. Germline V gene lookup returns CDR1 SGHNT and CDR2 YYREEE (reference sequence). The CDR3 region is CASSLQGGETQYF. CDR3 DNA sequence: TGTGCCAGCAGCCTACAGGGGGGAGAGACCCAGTACTTC.

The chain has TRBV7-2 and TRBJ1-5; D not certain. The CDR3 runs to 14 residues. V was shortened by 3 bases and J by 6 bases, with 12 bases between the two germline ends. CDR1 and CDR2 (germline): SGHTA, FQGNSA. This CDR3 is CASSFGVSGQPQHF. For the CDR3, the DNA is TGTGCCAGCAGCTTCGGGGTTTCGGGTCAGCCCCAGCATTTT.

This chain joins TRBV9 and TRBJ1-5, with 9 nucleotides matching TRBD1. The CDR3 sequence is 14 residues long. V shed 4 bases and J 6 bases; nucleotides not matched to a gene: 5. Per the germline V gene, CDR1 is SGDLS and CDR2 is YYNGEE. The CDR3 sequence: CASSLGQGPQPQHF. The CDR3 DNA reads as TGTGCCAGCAGCTTGGGACAGGGCCCTCAGCCCCAGCATTTT.

This clone was seen a handful of times. At one end, the junction sequence differs from germline, possibly due to a read error. V usage is TRBV5-1 and J usage is TRBJ2-2, with 9 bases that match TRBD2. This CDR3 has 15 residues. From germline, CDR1 is SGHRS and CDR2 YFSETQ. The CDR3 loop is CASKGRTSVTEELFF. CDR3 nucleotide sequence: TGCGCCAGCAAAGGGAGGACTAGCGTCACCGAGGAGCTGTTTTTT. The variable domain in full, completed from reference TRBV5-1 and TRBJ2-2, reads KAGVTQTPRYLIKTRGQQVTLSCSPISGHRSVSWYQQTPGQGLQFLFEYFSETQRNKGNFPGRFSGRQFSNSRSEMNVSTLELGDSALYLCASKGRTSVTEELFFGEGSRLTVL.

This clone was picked up a small number of times. This sequence joins TRBV10-3 and TRBJ1-5, with D unresolved. The length of the CDR3 is 12 residues. Germline-derived CDR1 and CDR2 are ENHRY and SYGVKD. The germline V and J ends were trimmed by 7 bases and 2 bases, with 6 bases remaining between them. CDR3 nucleotide sequence: TGTGCCATCAAGGAGGGCAATCAGCCCCAGCATTTT. Protein product: CAIKEGNQPQHF.

This chain connects TRBV28 to TRBJ1-2; no reliable D call. CDR3 length: 12 residues. Germline V gene lookup returns CDR1 MDHEN and CDR2 SYDVKM. V shed 3 bases and J shed 4 bases, with 6 bases lying between them. DNA of the CDR3: TGTGCCAGCAGTTTGCGGTTCTATGGCTACACCTTC. It specifies CASSLRFYGYTF.

Only a few counts were recorded for this clone. J is TRBJ2-5 and V is TRBV15; 8 nucleotides align to TRBD2. This CDR3 spans 16 amino acids. Germline V gene lookup returns CDR1 LNHNV and CDR2 YYDKDF (reference sequence). V shed 5 bases, J shed 1 base, and the junction held 9 bases outside the gene matches. CDR3 amino acids: CATSPGRGAGQETQYF. CDR3 DNA sequence: TGTGCCACCAGCCCCGGGAGGGGGGCTGGCCAAGAGACCCAGTACTTC. The full variable domain, completed using reference TRBV15 and TRBJ2-5, is DAMVIQNPRYQVTQFGKPVTLSCSQTLNHNVMYWYQQKSSQAPKLLFHYYDKDFNNEADTPDNFQSRRPNTSFCFLDIRSPGLGDTAMYLCATSPGRGAGQETQYFGPGTRLLVL.

This clone turned up a few times. CDR3 in DNA: TGTGCCAGCAGCTTACCGGGACAGGAGTTCATGAACACTGAAGCTTTCTTT. It is translated as CASSLPGQEFMNTEAFF. The genes are TRBV5-6 and TRBJ1-1, with 8 positions matching TRBD1. Germline V gene data show CDR1 as SGHDT and CDR2 as YYEEEE. There are 17 residues in the CDR3. The ends lost 2 bases at V and 0 bases at J; junction bases unmatched: 9.

This rearrangement joins TRBV7-9 to TRBJ1-3; no firm D call. Germline V gene data show CDR1 as SEHNR and CDR2 as FQNEAQ (reference sequence). The V end was cut by 4 bases, the J end by 4 bases, with 11 bases between. The CDR3 has 14 residues. CDR3 residues: CASSSNPGGNTIYF. CDR3 DNA sequence: TGTGCCAGCAGCTCGAACCCAGGCGGAAACACCATATATTTT.

V and J are TRBV28 and TRBJ2-7; TRBD2 is a possible D gene (6 bases). Germline V lookup: CDR1 MDHEN, CDR2 SYDVKM. The CDR3 has 14 residues. V was shortened by 2 bases and J by 2 bases, with 10 bases between the two germline ends. CDR3 nucleotides: TGTGCCAGCAGTTTAGGCAGGAGGGCCTACGAGCAGTACTTC. This gives the protein CASSLGRRAYEQYF.

J is TRBJ2-6 and V is TRBV5-4; the D gene is possibly TRBD1 (6 bases). Trimming stripped 2 bases from V and 2 bases from J, with 8 bases between. Germline V CDR1 and CDR2: SGHNT, YYREEE (reference sequence). This CDR3 is 15 amino acids long. The DNA of the CDR3 is TGTGCCAGCAGCTTCTCAGGGGCTGGGGCCAACGTCCTGACTTTC. Its translation is CASSFSGAGANVLTF.

The chain couples TRBV10-3 to TRBJ2-5, with a possible D match to TRBD2 (6 bases). The DNA end is more similar to TRBJ2-7, so the J call may be wrong. Germline V gives CDR1 ENHRY, CDR2 SYGVKD. CDR3 length: 17 residues. This chain's CDR3 is CAISEPLGTEPDAEQYF. The CDR3 bases are TGTGCCATCAGTGAGCCCCTTGGGACTGAACCTGACGCCGAGCAGTACTTC.

This clone was detected only a few times. The gene calls are TRBV7-2 and TRBJ1-1; tentative D call: TRBD1 (5 bases). V dropped 1 base and J dropped 2 bases, with 14 bases sitting between them. Germline CDR1 is SGHTA and CDR2 is FQGNSA. There are 16 residues in the CDR3. DNA for the CDR3: TGTGCCAGCAGCTTAGTTGAGTTGGGGGGAAACACTGAAGCTTTCTTT. Translation: CASSLVELGGNTEAFF.

The gene calls are TRBV7-3 and TRBJ2-2, with 8 positions matching TRBD1. There are 16 residues in the CDR3. The germline gives CDR1 SGHTA, CDR2 FQGTGA. V was clipped by 0 bases and J by 2 bases; unmatched bases: 2. CDR3 DNA: TGTGCCAGCAGCTTAACGGGACAGGTTAACACCGGGGAGCTGTTTTTT. This encodes CASSLTGQVNTGELFF.

The chain employs TRBV30 and TRBJ2-3, with 10 bases aligning to TRBD2. CDR3 size: 16 residues. The germline V gene encodes CDR1 GTSNPN and CDR2 SVGIG (reference sequence). Trimming took 3 bases from V and 2 from J; bases not matched to a gene: 8. The CDR3 sequence is CAWSALSGGPTDTQYF. DNA of the CDR3: TGTGCCTGGAGCGCCCTTAGCGGGGGGCCCACAGATACGCAGTATTTT.

The V call is TRBV28, the J call TRBJ2-5; unclear D gene. TRBJ2-7 explains the end of the DNA better; the J call may be wrong. Germline V lookup: CDR1 MDHEN, CDR2 SYDVKM. The CDR3 has 17 amino acids. The CDR3 sequence is CASSPPVRHTIYYEQYF. The CDR3 DNA sequence: TGTGCCAGCAGTCCCCCCGTCCGGCATACTATTTATTACGAGCAGTACTTC.

This clone has more than one count but fewer than ten. J is TRBJ2-2 and V is TRBV2, with a weak D call TRBD1 (6 bases). CDR3 size: 14 residues. Trimming removed 6 bases at V and 1 base at J, with 9 bases between. In germline, CDR1 is SNHLY, CDR2 FYNNEI. The CDR3 sequence: CASSLDRNTGELFF. The CDR3 DNA reads TGTGCCAGCAGCCTGGACAGGAACACCGGGGAGCTGTTTTTT.

V gene TRBV19 combines with J gene TRBJ1-5, with D possibly matching TRBD1 (5 bases). Germline lookup yields CDR1 LNHDA and CDR2 SQIVND (reference sequence). V lost 7 bases to trimming and J lost 6 bases, with 19 bases between them. The CDR3 runs 15 residues. CDR3: CASNRQGDVGQPQHF. The CDR3 DNA follows: TGTGCCAGTAATAGGCAGGGCGATGTTGGTCAGCCCCAGCATTTT.

This clone was observed a few times. The chain combines TRBV2 with TRBJ2-1; no definite D call. CDR1 and CDR2 (germline): SNHLY, FYNNEI. The length of the CDR3 is 15 residues. V lost 2 bases, J lost 4 bases, and 12 bases lay in between. The CDR3 region has the DNA TGTGCCAGCAGTGAAACTACCCTACCTTACAATGAGCAGTTCTTC. This translates into CASSETTLPYNEQFF.

The V call is TRBV5-6, the J call TRBJ2-7; TRBD2 matches at 13 bases. Germline-derived CDR1 and CDR2 are SGHDT and YYEEEE. The CDR3 length is 15 residues. Trimming removed 4 bases from V and 4 bases from J; junction bases left unmatched: 5. CDR3 in DNA: TGTGCCAGCAGCCCGACTAGCGGGGGGCCATACGAGCAGTACTTC. Its protein product is CASSPTSGGPYEQYF.

This clone showed up just a few times. The V gene is TRBV21-1, the J gene TRBJ1-4; TRBD1, the table's D call, was not compared with the DNA. TRBV21-1 is marked as a pseudogene. CDR3 length equals 17 residues. The CDR3 coding sequence is TGTGCCAGCACTCCGGGACAGGGGGGATGGCGTAATGAAAAACTGTTTTTT. It yields the protein CASTPGQGGWRNEKLFF.

The chain has TRBV27 and TRBJ1-6, with TRBD1 identical over 7 bases. CDR3 length equals 14 residues. In germline, CDR1 is MNHEY, CDR2 SMNVEV (reference sequence). The V and J ends lost 6 bases and 10 bases, in that order; junction bases with no gene match: 9. CDR3 region: CASRDRDRSSPLHF. In DNA, the CDR3 is TGTGCCAGCAGAGACAGGGATCGTAGCTCACCCCTCCACTTT.

This chain connects TRBV6-1 to TRBJ2-1; 8 nucleotides line up with TRBD1. This CDR3 contains 11 residues. Germline V gene data show CDR1 as MNHNS and CDR2 as SASEGT. The ends lost 6 bases at V and 10 bases at J; junction bases unmatched: 2. CDR3 sequence reads: CASSRDREQFF. CDR3 sequence (DNA): TGTGCCAGCAGCCGGGACAGGGAGCAGTTCTTC.

This clone was observed a handful of times. The chain has TRBV6-5 and TRBJ1-5; D might be TRBD1 (5 bases). Germline assignment: CDR1 MNHEY and CDR2 SVGAGI. The V end lost 10 bases, the J end lost 5 bases, and 18 bases lay between the germline ends. The CDR3 extends over 14 amino acids. The CDR3 DNA reads as TGTGCCACGGGGGAGAGTGGGGCCCATCAGCCCCAGCATTTT. This codes for CATGESGAHQPQHF.

This clone was recorded a few times. The gene calls are TRBV7-9 and TRBJ1-1, with D hard to call. Germline CDR1 SEHNR, CDR2 FQNEAQ (reference sequence). CDR3 length: 12 amino acids. V was shortened by 2 bases and J by 7 bases, with 8 bases between the two germline ends. The DNA of the CDR3 is TGTGCCAGCAGCTTATACGGCGGTGAAGCTTTCTTT. It yields the protein CASSLYGGEAFF.

In this sample, this clone turned up a few times. The chain is built from TRBV20-1 and TRBJ1-5; D not resolved. Trimming took off 3 bases at V and 6 bases at J, with 3 bases between the two ends. CDR3 length: 10 residues. CDR1 is DFQATT, CDR2 SNEGSKA, per germline (reference sequence). This CDR3 is CSASGQPQHF. The DNA of the CDR3 is TGCAGTGCTAGCGGTCAGCCCCAGCATTTT.

This clone turned up a few times. The chain carries TRBV7-2 and TRBJ1-1, with D perhaps matching TRBD1 (6 bases). This CDR3 has 13 amino acids. Germline V gene sequence: CDR1 SGHTA, CDR2 FQGNSA. V was pared by 5 bases and J by 10 bases, with 17 bases between. DNA for the CDR3: TGTGCCAGCAGCCAGTCGGGTACAGGGCCAGCTTTCTTT. Protein: CASSQSGTGPAFF.

Written as DNA, the CDR3 is TGCAGCGTAGAACAGGAAATGAACACTGAAGCTTTCTTT. Protein: CSVEQEMNTEAFF. The genes are TRBV29-1 and TRBJ1-1, with D possibly matching TRBD1 (5 bases). In germline, CDR1 is SQVTM, CDR2 ANQGSEA. V lost 6 bases to trimming and J lost 0 bases, with 11 bases between them. The CDR3 runs to 13 residues.

This chain joins TRBV6-1 and TRBJ2-3; D is perhaps TRBD2 (6 bases). V dropped 5 bases and J dropped 5 bases, with 11 bases sitting between them. Germline assignment: CDR1 MNHNS and CDR2 SASEGT. CDR3 length: 13 residues. The CDR3 loop reads CASSSTRGDTQYF. CDR3 DNA sequence: TGTGCCAGCAGTTCGACTAGGGGAGATACGCAGTATTTT.

The chain recombines TRBV30 with TRBJ2-5; 8 bases fit TRBD1. The closer fit of TRBJ2-7 to the DNA end suggests the J call may be wrong. CDR3 length equals 13 residues. Per germline, CDR1 GTSNPN and CDR2 SVGIG (reference sequence). CDR3 protein: CAWSFGQGYEQYF. The CDR3, as DNA: TGTGCCTGGAGTTTTGGACAGGGCTACGAGCAGTACTTC.